This entry lists 7 T cell receptor beta chains sequenced from one sample in a study of radiation and T cells in renal cell carcinoma. The time point was: baseline pretreatment blood. This sample's treatment: 15 Gy SBRT to primary tumor, nephrectomy 4 weeks later. TCRdb keeps only in-frame clones here, not all; method: immunoSEQ multiplex PCR. This table holds 150,000 or so clones, around 90% found once. The material sequenced was blood, taken from a patient whose treatment included radiotherapy and nephrectomy. The source of these receptors is a woman between 70 and 85 years old with renal cell carcinoma.

V gene TRBV7-9 combines with J gene TRBJ2-7, with 9 bases aligning to TRBD1. The CDR3 runs 15 residues. The V segment lost 6 bases and the J segment 2 bases; nucleotides outside the gene matches: 8. CDR1 SEHNR and CDR2 FQNEAQ come from the germline V gene (reference sequence). CDR3 amino acids: CASSPSGQGPYEQYF. In nucleotides, the CDR3 is TGTGCCAGCAGTCCGAGCGGACAGGGGCCCTACGAGCAGTACTTC.

The chain couples TRBV5-4 to TRBJ2-1; maybe TRBD2 (6 bases). The V end lost 9 bases, the J end lost 6 bases, and 16 bases lay between the germline ends. The CDR3 sequence is 13 residues long. CDR1 SGHNT and CDR2 YYREEE come from the germline V gene (reference sequence). The DNA of the CDR3 is TGTGCCACCCACGGGATGGGGGGCAATGAGCAGTTCTTC. Amino acid sequence: CATHGMGGNEQFF.

This rearrangement joins TRBV19 to TRBJ1-1; D may be TRBD1 (6 bases). Germline-derived CDR1 and CDR2 are LNHDA and SQIVND (reference sequence). V was trimmed by 1 base and J by 11 bases, leaving 11 bases between them. The CDR3 runs to 12 residues. CDR3 nucleotides: TGTGCCAGTAGTATAGTGGGGGCCAGGGCTTTCTTT. It is translated as CASSIVGARAFF.

V usage is TRBV7-6 and J usage is TRBJ1-5; 8 nucleotides align to TRBD1. This CDR3 region has 14 residues. The germline V gene has CDR1 SGHVS and CDR2 FNYEAQ. The ends lost 5 bases at V and 9 bases at J; junction bases unmatched: 9. CDR3 sequence: CASSARQGSGPQHF. The CDR3, as DNA: TGTGCCAGCAGCGCCCGACAGGGGAGCGGGCCCCAGCATTTT. Combining the CDR3 with reference TRBV7-6 and TRBJ1-5 gives the whole variable domain GAGVSQSPRYKVTKRGQDVALRCDPISGHVSLYWYRQALGQGPEFLTYFNYEAQQDKSGLPNDRFSAERPEGSISTLTIQRTEQRDSAMYRCASSARQGSGPQHFGDGTRLSIL.

The chain employs TRBV5-4 and TRBJ1-5, with 9 bases that match TRBD1. The V segment lost 2 bases and the J segment 2 bases; nucleotides outside the gene matches: 2. The CDR3 loop spans 15 amino acids. Germline V lookup: CDR1 SGHNT, CDR2 YYREEE (reference sequence). The CDR3 region has the DNA TGTGCCAGCAGCTTACAGGGGGCGGGCAATCAGCCCCAGCATTTT. Translation: CASSLQGAGNQPQHF.

CDR3 DNA sequence: TGTGCCAGCAGCGTAGAGGGGGGGATAGCGAACACTGAAGCTTTCTTT. This gives the protein CASSVEGGIANTEAFF. The rearrangement uses TRBV9 and TRBJ1-1, with D maybe TRBD1 (6 bases). V was trimmed by 0 bases and J by 1 base, leaving 13 bases between them. Germline V gene lookup returns CDR1 SGDLS and CDR2 YYNGEE. The CDR3 totals 16 residues. Drawing the rest from reference TRBV9 and TRBJ1-1, the complete variable domain is DSGVTQTPKHLITATGQRVTLRCSPRSGDLSVYWYQQSLDQGLQFLIQYYNGEERAKGNILERFSAQQFPDLHSELNLSSLELGDSALYFCASSVEGGIANTEAFFGQGTRLTVV.

This rearrangement joins TRBV18 to TRBJ1-3, with no clear D. This CDR3 region has 14 residues. V was cut by 8 bases and J by 0 bases, with 11 bases left in between. The germline gives CDR1 KGHSH, CDR2 LQKENI. CDR3 in amino acids: CASAPDGSGNTIYF. The CDR3 nucleotides read TGTGCCAGCGCCCCGGACGGCTCTGGAAACACCATATATTTT.